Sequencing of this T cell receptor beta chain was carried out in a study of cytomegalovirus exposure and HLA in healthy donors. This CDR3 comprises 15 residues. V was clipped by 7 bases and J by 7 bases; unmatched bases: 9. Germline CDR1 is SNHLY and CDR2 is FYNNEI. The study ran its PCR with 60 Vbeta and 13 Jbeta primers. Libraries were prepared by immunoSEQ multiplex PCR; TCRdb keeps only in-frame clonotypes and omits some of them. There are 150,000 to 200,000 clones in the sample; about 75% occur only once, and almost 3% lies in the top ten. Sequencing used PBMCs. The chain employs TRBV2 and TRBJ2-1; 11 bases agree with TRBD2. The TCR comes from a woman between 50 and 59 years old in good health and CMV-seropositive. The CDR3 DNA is TGTGCCAGCAAAACTAGCGGGGGATTTTATAATGAGCAGTTCTTC. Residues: CASKTSGGFYNEQFF.